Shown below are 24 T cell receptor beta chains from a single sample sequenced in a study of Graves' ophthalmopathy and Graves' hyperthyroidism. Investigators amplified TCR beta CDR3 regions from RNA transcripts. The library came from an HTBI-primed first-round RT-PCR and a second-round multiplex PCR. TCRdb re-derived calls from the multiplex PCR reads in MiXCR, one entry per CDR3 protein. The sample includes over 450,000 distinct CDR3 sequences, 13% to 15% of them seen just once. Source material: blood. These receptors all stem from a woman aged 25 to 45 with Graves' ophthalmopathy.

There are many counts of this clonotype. Here the CDR3 DNA reads TGTGCCAGCAGCTTTGTTTCGGCGGCCTGGGACACTGAAGCTTTCTTT. This sequence encodes CASSFVSAAWDTEAFF. The V gene is TRBV11-2, the J gene TRBJ1-1, with D hard to call. CDR3 length: 16 amino acids. Trimming removed 3 bases from V and 3 bases from J, with 17 bases in between. CDR1 and CDR2 from the germline V gene are SGHAT and FQNNGV. Supplemented by reference TRBV11-2 and TRBJ1-1, the full variable domain reads EAGVAQSPRYKIIEKRQSVAFWCNPISGHATLYWYQQILGQGPKLLIQFQNNGVVDDSQLPKDRFSAERLKGVDSTLKIQPAKLEDSAVYLCASSFVSAAWDTEAFFGQGTRLTVV.

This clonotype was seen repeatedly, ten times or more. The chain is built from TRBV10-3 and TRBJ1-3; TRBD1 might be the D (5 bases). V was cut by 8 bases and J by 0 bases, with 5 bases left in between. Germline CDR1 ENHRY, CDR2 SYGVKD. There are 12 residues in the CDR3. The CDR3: CAIGTSGNTIYF. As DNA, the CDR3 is TGTGCCATCGGGACCTCTGGAAACACCATATATTTT.

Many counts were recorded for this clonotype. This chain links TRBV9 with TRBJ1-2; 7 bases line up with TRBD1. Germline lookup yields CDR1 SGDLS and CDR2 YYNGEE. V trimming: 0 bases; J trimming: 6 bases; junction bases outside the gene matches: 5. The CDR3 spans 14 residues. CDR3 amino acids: CASSVEGARNGYTF. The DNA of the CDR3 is TGTGCCAGCAGCGTAGAGGGGGCGCGGAATGGCTACACCTTC.

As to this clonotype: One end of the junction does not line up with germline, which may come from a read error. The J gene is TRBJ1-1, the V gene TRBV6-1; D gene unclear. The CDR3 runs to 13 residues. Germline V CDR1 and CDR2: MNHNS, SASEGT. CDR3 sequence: CASSGASYTDAFF. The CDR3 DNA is TGTGCCAGCAGTGGTGCCAGTTACACTGATGCTTTCTTT.

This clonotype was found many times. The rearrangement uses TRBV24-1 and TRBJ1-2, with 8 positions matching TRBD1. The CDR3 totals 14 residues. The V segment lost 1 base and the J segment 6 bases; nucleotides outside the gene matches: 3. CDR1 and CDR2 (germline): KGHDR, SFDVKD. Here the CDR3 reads CATSDFDRGNGYTF. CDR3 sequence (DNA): TGTGCCACCAGTGATTTCGACAGGGGCAATGGCTACACCTTC.

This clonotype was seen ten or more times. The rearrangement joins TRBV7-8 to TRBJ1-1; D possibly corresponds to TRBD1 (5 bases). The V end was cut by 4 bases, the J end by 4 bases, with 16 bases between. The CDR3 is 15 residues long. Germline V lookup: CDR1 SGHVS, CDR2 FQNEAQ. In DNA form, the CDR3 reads TGTGCCAGCAGCTCTATTTCAGGGAAGGGCACTGAAGCTTTCTTT. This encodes CASSSISGKGTEAFF.

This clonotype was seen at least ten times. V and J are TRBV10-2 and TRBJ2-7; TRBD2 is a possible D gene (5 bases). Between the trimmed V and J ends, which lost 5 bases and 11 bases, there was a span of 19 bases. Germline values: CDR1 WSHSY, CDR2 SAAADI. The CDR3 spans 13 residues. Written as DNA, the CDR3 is TGCGCCAGCAGTCTCCGGGTGGGAGAGCGTGAGTACTTC. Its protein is CASSLRVGEREYF.

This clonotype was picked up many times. CDR3 region: CASSTTGLGYGYTF. In nucleotides, the CDR3 is TGTGCCAGCAGCACGACAGGGCTGGGCTATGGCTACACCTTC. This rearrangement joins TRBV12-3 or TRBV12-4 to TRBJ1-2, with TRBD1 identical over 7 bases. The CDR3 consists of 14 residues. V dropped 6 bases and J dropped 4; count of bases not matched to a gene: 8.

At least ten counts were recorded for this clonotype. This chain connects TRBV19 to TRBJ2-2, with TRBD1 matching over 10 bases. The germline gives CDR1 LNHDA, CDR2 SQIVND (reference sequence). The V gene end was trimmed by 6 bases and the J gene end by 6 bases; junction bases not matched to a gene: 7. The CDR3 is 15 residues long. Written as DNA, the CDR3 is TGTGCCAGTAGGGTGGGACAGGGGACGGCCGGGGAGCTGTTTTTT. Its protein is CASRVGQGTAGELFF.

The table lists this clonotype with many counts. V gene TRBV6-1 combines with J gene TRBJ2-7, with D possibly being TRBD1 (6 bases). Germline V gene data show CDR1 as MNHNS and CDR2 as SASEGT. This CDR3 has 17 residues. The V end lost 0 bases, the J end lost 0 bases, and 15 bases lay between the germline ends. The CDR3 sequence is CASSEAINRVGSYEQYF. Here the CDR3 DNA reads TGTGCCAGCAGTGAAGCAATCAACAGGGTGGGCTCCTACGAGCAGTACTTC.

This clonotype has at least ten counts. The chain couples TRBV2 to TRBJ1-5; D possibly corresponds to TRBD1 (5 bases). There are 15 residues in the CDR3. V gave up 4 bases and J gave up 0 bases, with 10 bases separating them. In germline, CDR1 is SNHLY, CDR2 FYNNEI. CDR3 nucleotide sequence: TGTGCCAGCAGTGTTGACAGCCATAGCAATCAGCCCCAGCATTTT. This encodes CASSVDSHSNQPQHF. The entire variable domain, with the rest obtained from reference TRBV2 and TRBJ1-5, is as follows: EPEVTQTPSHQVTQMGQEVILRCVPISNHLYFYWYRQILGQKVEFLVSFYNNEISEKSEIFDDQFSVERPDGSNFTLKIRSTKLEDSAMYFCASSVDSHSNQPQHFGDGTRLSIL.

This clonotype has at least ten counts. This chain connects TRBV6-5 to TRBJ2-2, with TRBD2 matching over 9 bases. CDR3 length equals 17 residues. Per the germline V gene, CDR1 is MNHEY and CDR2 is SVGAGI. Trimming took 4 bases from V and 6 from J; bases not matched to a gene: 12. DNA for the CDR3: TGTGCCAGCAGTTTGGTTAGCGGGAGCCCCCCCCCCGGGGAGCTGTTTTTT. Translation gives CASSLVSGSPPPGELFF.

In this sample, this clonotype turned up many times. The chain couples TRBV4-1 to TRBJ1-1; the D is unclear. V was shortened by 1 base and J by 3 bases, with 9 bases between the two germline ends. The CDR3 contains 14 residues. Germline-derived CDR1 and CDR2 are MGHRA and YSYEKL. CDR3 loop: CASSQGSLDTEAFF. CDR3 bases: TGCGCCAGCAGCCAAGGATCTTTAGACACTGAAGCTTTCTTT.

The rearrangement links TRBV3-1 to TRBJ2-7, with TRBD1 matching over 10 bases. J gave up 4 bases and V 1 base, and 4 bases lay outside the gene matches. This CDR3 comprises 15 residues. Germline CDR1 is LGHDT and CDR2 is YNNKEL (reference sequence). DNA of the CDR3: TGTGCCAGCAGCCAAGCGGACAGGGGGTTTTACGAGCAGTACTTC. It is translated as CASSQADRGFYEQYF.

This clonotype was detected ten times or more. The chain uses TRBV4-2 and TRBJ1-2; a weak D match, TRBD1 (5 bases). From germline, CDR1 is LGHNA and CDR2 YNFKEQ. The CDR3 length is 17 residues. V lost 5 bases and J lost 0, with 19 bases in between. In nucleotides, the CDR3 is TGTGCCAGCAGCGAACGAACTACTGGGACGGCTAACTATGGCTACACCTTC. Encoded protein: CASSERTTGTANYGYTF.

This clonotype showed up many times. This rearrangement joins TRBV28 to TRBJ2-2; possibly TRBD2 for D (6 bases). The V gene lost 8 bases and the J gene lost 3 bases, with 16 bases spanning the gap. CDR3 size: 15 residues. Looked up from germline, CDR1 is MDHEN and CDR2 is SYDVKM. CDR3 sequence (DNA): TGTGCCAGCTTTTCGAGGACTATTGACACCGGGGAGCTGTTTTTT. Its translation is CASFSRTIDTGELFF.

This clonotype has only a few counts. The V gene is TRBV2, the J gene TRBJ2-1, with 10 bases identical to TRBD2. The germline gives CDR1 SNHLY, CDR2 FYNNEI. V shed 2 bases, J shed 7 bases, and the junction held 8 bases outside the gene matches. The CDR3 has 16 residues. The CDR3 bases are TGTGCCAGCAGTGAATCACTTAGCGGGGGGATTAATGAGCAGTTCTTC. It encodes CASSESLSGGINEQFF.

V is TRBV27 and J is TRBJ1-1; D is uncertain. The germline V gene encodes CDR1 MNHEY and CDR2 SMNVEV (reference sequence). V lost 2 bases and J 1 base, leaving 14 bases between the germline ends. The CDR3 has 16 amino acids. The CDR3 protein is CASSLRGSFRNTEAFF. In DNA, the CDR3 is TGTGCCAGCAGTTTAAGAGGAAGCTTTAGGAACACTGAAGCTTTCTTT.

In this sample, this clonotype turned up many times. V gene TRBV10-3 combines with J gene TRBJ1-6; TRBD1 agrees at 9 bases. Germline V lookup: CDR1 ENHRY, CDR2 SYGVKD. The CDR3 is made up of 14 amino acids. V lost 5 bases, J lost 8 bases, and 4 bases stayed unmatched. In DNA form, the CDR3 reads TGTGCCATCAGTCAGAGACAGGGGGATTCACCCCTCCACTTT. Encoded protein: CAISQRQGDSPLHF.

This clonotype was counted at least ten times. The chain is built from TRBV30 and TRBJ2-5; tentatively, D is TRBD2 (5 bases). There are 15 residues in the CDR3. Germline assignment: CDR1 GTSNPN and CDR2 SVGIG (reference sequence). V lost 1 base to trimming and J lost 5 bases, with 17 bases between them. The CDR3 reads CAWSGPRTPGETQYF. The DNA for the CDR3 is TGTGCCTGGAGTGGCCCCAGGACCCCGGGGGAGACCCAGTACTTC.

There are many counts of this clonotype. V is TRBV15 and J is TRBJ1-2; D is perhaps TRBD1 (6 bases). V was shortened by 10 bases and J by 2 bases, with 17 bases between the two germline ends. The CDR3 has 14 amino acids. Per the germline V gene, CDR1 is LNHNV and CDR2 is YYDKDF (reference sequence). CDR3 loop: CAITQGPANYGYTF. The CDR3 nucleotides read TGTGCCATTACCCAGGGGCCAGCCAACTATGGCTACACCTTC.

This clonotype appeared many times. Written as DNA, the CDR3 is TGTGCCAGCAGCTTAGTATTAAACAGCCGGGCTTTCTTT. This encodes CASSLVLNSRAFF. The chain joins TRBV11-2 to TRBJ1-1; D remains unclear. CDR3 length: 13 amino acids. CDR1 is SGHAT and CDR2 is FQNNGV in the germline V gene. Trimming removed 1 base from V and 11 bases from J, with 14 bases in between.

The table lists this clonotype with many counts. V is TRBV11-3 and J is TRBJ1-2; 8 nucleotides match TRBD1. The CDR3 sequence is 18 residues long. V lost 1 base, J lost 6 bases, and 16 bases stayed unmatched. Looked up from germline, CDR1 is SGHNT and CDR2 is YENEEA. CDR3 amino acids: CASSLGATGVRIFDGYTF. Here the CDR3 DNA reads TGTGCCAGCAGCTTAGGGGCGACAGGGGTCCGTATATTTGATGGCTACACCTTC.

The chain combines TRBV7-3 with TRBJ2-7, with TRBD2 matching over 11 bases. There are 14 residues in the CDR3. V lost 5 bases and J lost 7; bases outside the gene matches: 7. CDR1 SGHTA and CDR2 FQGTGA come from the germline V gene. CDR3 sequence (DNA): TGTGCCAGCAGCCAGGGTCTAGCGGGAGGAGAGCAGTACTTC. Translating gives CASSQGLAGGEQYF.